Following are 12 T cell receptor beta chains from one sample sequenced in a study of blood T cell repertoires in COVID-19 (dated by TCRdb to about 2020). Library prep was done by the immunoSEQ multiplex PCR assay. As stored in TCRdb, this immuneACCESS dataset retains in-frame rearrangements with V and J assigned. A fraction of the clones does not appear; measured against another copy, unresolved V genes explain less than half of the discrepancy, and the remainder lacks a known reason. For this sample the table gives 30,000 or so clones, of which 88% were detected only once. The ten top clones hold about 25% of the sample. The sequenced sample consisted of peripheral blood. The receptors were gathered from a human donor in a cohort sampled during active COVID-19.

V and J are TRBV7-2 and TRBJ2-3, with TRBD1 as a possible D gene (5 bases). The CDR3 has 14 amino acids. V was pared by 1 base and J by 5 bases, with 10 bases between. Germline loops: CDR1 SGHTA, CDR2 FQGNSA. The CDR3 DNA reads as TGTGCCAGCAGCTTAGGTCGCCAGGGAGATACGCAGTATTTT. Its translation: CASSLGRQGDTQYF.

In DNA, the CDR3 is TGCAGTGCTAGTCGGCGGGGGGGGTACGAGCAGTACTTC. It yields the protein CSASRRGGYEQYF. The V gene is TRBV20-1, the J gene TRBJ2-7; 9 bases fit TRBD2. J gave up 4 bases and V 3 bases, and 4 bases lay outside the gene matches. The V gene's germline CDR1 is DFQATT and CDR2 SNEGSKA (reference sequence). This CDR3 is built from 13 residues.

This sequence joins TRBV6-5 and TRBJ2-1, with a weak D call TRBD2 (6 bases). Deletions cut 2 bases from V and 5 bases from J, with 13 bases between. The V gene's germline CDR1 is MNHEY and CDR2 SVGAGI. The CDR3 totals 15 residues. The CDR3 here is CASSYTAGANNEQFF. In DNA, the CDR3 is TGTGCCAGCAGTTACACAGCGGGCGCTAACAATGAGCAGTTCTTC.

V gene TRBV19 combines with J gene TRBJ1-5; 10 bases are shared with TRBD1. The CDR3 totals 16 residues. The germline V gene encodes CDR1 LNHDA and CDR2 SQIVND (reference sequence). V dropped 6 bases and J dropped 1; count of bases not matched to a gene: 6. CDR3 protein: CASSPKDRGSNQPQHF. The CDR3 nucleotides are TGTGCCAGTAGCCCCAAGGACAGGGGGAGCAATCAGCCCCAGCATTTT. The full variable domain, with the rest looked up from reference TRBV19 and TRBJ1-5, is DGGITQSPKYLFRKEGQNVTLSCEQNLNHDAMYWYRQDPGQGLRLIYYSQIVNDFQKGDIAEGYSVSREKKESFPLTVTSAQKNPTAFYLCASSPKDRGSNQPQHFGDGTRLSIL.

In this sample, this clone turned up a few times. The V call is TRBV3-1 (or the pseudogene TRBV3-2), the J call TRBJ1-3, with D unresolved. The V gene lost 6 bases and the J gene lost 1 base, with 13 bases spanning the gap. Per germline, CDR1 LGHDT and CDR2 YNNKEL (reference sequence). This CDR3 spans 15 amino acids. The CDR3 DNA reads as TGTGCCAGCAGTGGCGGCGGGGATTCTGGAAACACCATATATTTT. It translates to CASSGGGDSGNTIYF.

The chain joins TRBV19 to TRBJ2-3; 10 bases fit TRBD2. Germline CDR1 and CDR2: LNHDA and SQIVND (reference sequence). The CDR3 totals 16 residues. V lost 4 bases, J lost 2 bases, and 6 bases stayed unmatched. The CDR3 DNA sequence: TGTGCCAGTAGTACCGATAGCGGGGGGTCCACAGATACGCAGTATTTT. Its translation: CASSTDSGGSTDTQYF.

V and J are TRBV6-5 and TRBJ2-2; tentatively, D is TRBD2 (7 bases). The CDR3 is 12 amino acids. The V end was cut by 6 bases, the J end by 9 bases, with 11 bases between. In germline, CDR1 is MNHEY, CDR2 SVGAGI. CDR3 sequence: CASSARGRELFF. CDR3 DNA sequence: TGTGCCAGCAGCGCGCGGGGGCGGGAGCTGTTTTTT.

The CDR3 DNA is TGTGCCAGCCGAAACAGGGGCTCCTACAATGAGCAGTTCTTC. This encodes CASRNRGSYNEQFF. The chain joins TRBV5-4 to TRBJ2-1, with 7 nucleotides matching TRBD1. The germline V gene has CDR1 SGHNT and CDR2 YYREEE (reference sequence). The junction had 4 bases not matched to a gene; V was cut back by 7 bases and J by 0 bases. The CDR3 consists of 14 residues.

The chain has TRBV9 and TRBJ1-3, with 7 bases lining up with TRBD1. The germline V gene has CDR1 SGDLS and CDR2 YYNGEE. Trimming cost V 9 bases and J 3 bases; bases outside gene matches: 12. There are 15 residues in the CDR3. The CDR3 is CATFSQAGGGNTIYF. In nucleotides, the CDR3 is TGTGCCACCTTCTCCCAGGCAGGGGGTGGAAACACCATATATTTT.

The V and J genes are TRBV2 and TRBJ2-4; D might be TRBD1 (5 bases). V lost 2 bases to trimming and J lost 1 base, with 9 bases between them. Germline V lookup: CDR1 SNHLY, CDR2 FYNNEI. The CDR3 length is 15 residues. CDR3 coding DNA: TGTGCCAGCAGTGAACTCAGGGTTGCCAAAAACATTCAGTACTTC. This gives the protein CASSELRVAKNIQYF.

V and J are TRBV19 and TRBJ2-7, with D possibly being TRBD2 (5 bases). The CDR3 extends over 12 amino acids. Germline CDR1 and CDR2: LNHDA and SQIVND (reference sequence). V shed 5 bases and J shed 7 bases, with 12 bases lying between them. This chain's CDR3 is CASSPGIGEQYF. The CDR3 region has the DNA TGTGCCAGTAGTCCGGGGATTGGAGAGCAGTACTTC.

This clone was picked up a small number of times. CDR3 nucleotide sequence: TGCGCCAGCAGCTTCGCGGGTCCGAGCACCGGGGAGCTGTTTTTT. Protein sequence: CASSFAGPSTGELFF. V is TRBV5-1 and J is TRBJ2-2; a possible D gene is TRBD2 (5 bases). Germline V gives CDR1 SGHRS, CDR2 YFSETQ. The CDR3 is 15 residues long. V lost 2 bases, J lost 4 bases, and 12 bases lay in between.